This T cell receptor (beta chain) was identified during a study of blood T cell repertoires in COVID-19. The overall study: PBMCs, B-cell-depleted T cells, or T cells were the source of the cDNA or gDNA that made up the material.

The repertoire was sequenced with immunoSEQ multiplex PCR; TCRdb's copy has only in-frame clones and lacks some. In the table there are 310,000 or so clones, approximately 90% of which are singletons. Participant reports of clinical history set cohort assignment. Symptom resolution, clearance, or two negative PCRs marked the recovered donors of Cohort 3. This CDR3 has 15 residues. Germline-derived CDR1 and CDR2 are SNHLY and FYNNEI. J lost 3 bases, V lost 5 bases, and 5 bases had no gene match. The origin of this receptor is a young woman who had recovered from COVID-19. The chain employs TRBV2 and TRBJ2-3; 10 nucleotides match TRBD1. The sequenced sample consisted of PBMCs or T cells enriched from blood (not recorded which). Written as DNA, the CDR3 is TGTGCCAGCAGTTTGTGGACAGGGGGGACAGATACGCAGTATTTT. Translating it yields CASSLWTGGTDTQYF.